The 28 T cell receptor beta chains given below trace back to one sample, sequenced in a study of cytomegalovirus exposure and HLA in healthy donors. 60 Vbeta and 13 Jbeta primers were used in PCR. Repertoires were generated with immunoSEQ multiplex PCR, while TCRdb's copy carries only in-frame clones and drops some. The sample holds 100,000 to 130,000 clones, 74% seen once. The specimen was PBMCs. The receptor set was obtained from a woman in her thirties or forties in good health and CMV-seropositive.

The CDR3 is CASSLNSPRQGGSGNTIYF. As DNA, the CDR3 is TGCGCCAGCAGCTTGAACTCTCCGAGACAGGGGGGCTCTGGAAACACCATATATTTT. This rearrangement joins TRBV5-1 to TRBJ1-3, with 9 nucleotides matching TRBD1. The CDR3 extends over 19 amino acids. From germline, CDR1 is SGHRS and CDR2 YFSETQ. With V trimmed by 1 base and J by 0 bases, 11 bases remained unmatched. Filled out from reference TRBV5-1 and TRBJ1-3, the complete variable domain reads KAGVTQTPRYLIKTRGQQVTLSCSPISGHRSVSWYQQTPGQGLQFLFEYFSETQRNKGNFPGRFSGRQFSNSRSEMNVSTLELGDSALYLCASSLNSPRQGGSGNTIYFGEGSWLTVV.

The rearrangement links TRBV27 to TRBJ2-6; maybe TRBD1 (5 bases). Germline V gene sequence: CDR1 MNHEY, CDR2 SMNVEV (reference sequence). Trimming removed 5 bases from V and 0 bases from J, with 8 bases in between. The CDR3 has 15 amino acids. CDR3 sequence: CASSKGISGANVLTF. In DNA form, the CDR3 reads TGTGCCAGCAGTAAGGGGATCTCTGGGGCCAACGTCCTGACTTTC. The full variable domain, with the rest looked up from reference TRBV27 and TRBJ2-6, is EAQVTQNPRYLITVTGKKLTVTCSQNMNHEYMSWYRQDPGLGLRQIYYSMNVEVTDKGDVPEGYKVSRKEKRNFPLILESPSPNQTSLYFCASSKGISGANVLTFGAGSRLTVL.

The chain carries TRBV19 and TRBJ2-2, with D possibly matching TRBD1 (5 bases). Germline-derived CDR1 and CDR2 are LNHDA and SQIVND (reference sequence). V was pared by 5 bases and J by 7 bases, with 11 bases between. The CDR3 runs 13 residues. The CDR3 DNA sequence: TGTGCCAGTAGTTTTAGCAGGGACGGGGAGCTGTTTTTT. Amino acid sequence: CASSFSRDGELFF.

V and J are TRBV6-4 and TRBJ2-3, with 9 bases lining up with TRBD2. Germline lookup yields CDR1 MRHNA and CDR2 SNTAGT. The V and J ends lost 0 bases and 7 bases, in that order; junction bases with no gene match: 8. The CDR3 runs 16 residues. CDR3 residues: CASSDSEAGGHYTQYF. The CDR3 coding sequence is TGTGCCAGCAGTGACTCGGAAGCGGGGGGCCACTATACGCAGTATTTT.

This chain uses TRBV6-5 with TRBJ1-2; 7 nucleotides agree with TRBD1. The ends lost 4 bases at V and 8 bases at J; junction bases unmatched: 4. The CDR3 runs 12 residues. Germline loops: CDR1 MNHEY, CDR2 SVGAGI. The CDR3 bases are TGTGCCAGCAGTTCACCAGGGGGAGGCTACACCTTC. As protein: CASSSPGGGYTF.

This rearrangement joins TRBV11-2 to TRBJ1-3; D not resolved. Trimming removed 2 bases from V and 0 bases from J, with 8 bases in between. The CDR3 totals 15 residues. The germline gives CDR1 SGHAT, CDR2 FQNNGV. The CDR3 sequence: CASSLLGLSGNTIYF. The CDR3 DNA sequence: TGTGCCAGCAGCTTACTGGGCCTCTCTGGAAACACCATATATTTT.

The chain is built from TRBV9 and TRBJ2-1; TRBD1 is a possible D gene (6 bases). Germline V CDR1 and CDR2: SGDLS, YYNGEE. There are 14 residues in the CDR3. Trimming took 2 bases from V and 7 from J, leaving 13 bases between them. This CDR3 reads CASSVLQGKNEQFF. Here the CDR3 DNA reads TGTGCCAGCAGCGTTCTACAGGGTAAGAATGAGCAGTTCTTC.

The chain recombines TRBV2 with TRBJ1-1, with D possibly being TRBD1 (5 bases). CDR3 length: 15 residues. The ends were cut back, 0 bases at V and 9 bases at J, with 17 bases in the middle. Per germline, CDR1 SNHLY and CDR2 FYNNEI. CDR3 region: CASSEALGQGFKAFF. CDR3 sequence (DNA): TGTGCCAGCAGTGAAGCGCTTGGTCAGGGATTCAAAGCTTTCTTT.

The V gene is TRBV6-1, the J gene TRBJ2-2; TRBD2 agrees at 11 bases. The CDR3 is 15 residues long. The germline V gene encodes CDR1 MNHNS and CDR2 SASEGT. J gave up 5 bases and V 3 bases, and 2 bases lay outside the gene matches. The CDR3 spells CASSDSGGATGELFF. CDR3 DNA: TGTGCCAGCAGTGATAGCGGGGGGGCAACCGGGGAGCTGTTTTTT.

This rearrangement joins TRBV30 to TRBJ2-5; unclear D gene. Per germline, CDR1 GTSNPN and CDR2 SVGIG (reference sequence). The ends were cut back, 0 bases at V and 5 bases at J, with 10 bases in the middle. The CDR3 is 13 residues long. DNA of the CDR3: TGTGCCTGGAGTGTGGGTACCGGGGAGACCCAGTACTTC. Translation: CAWSVGTGETQYF.

This rearrangement joins TRBV6-5 to TRBJ1-4; D is possibly TRBD1 (5 bases). The CDR3 consists of 15 residues. Trimming removed 4 bases at V and 0 bases at J, with 9 bases between. In germline, CDR1 is MNHEY, CDR2 SVGAGI. The CDR3 sequence is CASSSPTATNEKLFF. DNA for the CDR3: TGTGCCAGCAGTTCCCCGACAGCAACTAATGAAAAACTGTTTTTT.

The table lists this clone with a count of one. V and J are TRBV5-1 and TRBJ2-3, with D possibly TRBD2 on 6 matching bases. The length of the CDR3 is 14 residues. The germline V and J ends were trimmed by 4 bases and 3 bases, with 12 bases remaining between them. The germline V gene encodes CDR1 SGHRS and CDR2 YFSETQ. CDR3: CASSPGEVTDTQYF. In DNA form, the CDR3 reads TGCGCCAGCAGCCCCGGGGAGGTAACAGATACGCAGTATTTT.

CDR3 nucleotides: TGTGCCAGTAGTGGGACTCCGGGGCCCTCTAATGAAAAACTGTTTTTT. Protein product: CASSGTPGPSNEKLFF. The chain links TRBV19 to TRBJ1-4; D might be TRBD1 (5 bases). Germline CDR1 and CDR2: LNHDA and SQIVND (reference sequence). The CDR3 has 16 residues. V was shortened by 5 bases and J by 3 bases, with 16 bases between the two germline ends.

The rearrangement uses TRBV7-2 and TRBJ2-7, with TRBD1 matching 8 bases. J was trimmed by 6 bases and V by 4 bases; bases with no gene match: 8. This CDR3 has 14 amino acids. From germline, CDR1 is SGHTA and CDR2 FQGNSA. This CDR3 is CASSSADRGGEQYF. For the CDR3, the DNA is TGTGCCAGCAGCTCGGCCGACAGGGGTGGCGAGCAGTACTTC.

The chain combines TRBV7-2 with TRBJ2-1, with 11 nucleotides matching TRBD2. V dropped 5 bases and J dropped 3; count of bases not matched to a gene: 15. Germline V lookup: CDR1 SGHTA, CDR2 FQGNSA. This CDR3 is built from 19 residues. CDR3 coding DNA: TGTGCCAGCAGCCCAAGGGGTCTAGCGGGGGGAACCGGCTACAATGAGCAGTTCTTC. Amino acids: CASSPRGLAGGTGYNEQFF.

To note about this clone: At one of its ends the junction is not consistent with the germline gene, which may arise from a read error. The J gene is TRBJ2-7, the V gene TRBV11-3; TRBD1 matches at 7 bases. The CDR3 runs to 13 residues. Germline V CDR1 and CDR2: SGHNT, YENEEA. CDR3 loop: CASSYRQGYEQYF. CDR3 sequence (DNA): TGTGCCAGTAGCTACCGACAGGGCTACGAGCAGTACTTC.

This chain links TRBV4-1 with TRBJ2-3, with 9 bases aligning to TRBD2. Germline CDR1 is MGHRA and CDR2 is YSYEKL. The J segment lost 1 base and the V segment lost 1 base, leaving 3 bases of the junction unmatched. This CDR3 region has 16 residues. DNA for the CDR3: TGCGCCAGCAGCCAAGGGATAGCGGGGGGCACAGATACGCAGTATTTT. It encodes CASSQGIAGGTDTQYF.

The chain carries TRBV30 and TRBJ1-2, with a possible D match to TRBD1 (5 bases). The CDR3 is 12 amino acids. CDR1 is GTSNPN and CDR2 is SVGIG in the germline V gene (reference sequence). Trimming stripped 7 bases from V and 7 bases from J, with 16 bases between. The DNA of the CDR3 is TGTGCCTCAAAACGGGGGGGTGGTGGCTACACCTTC. Amino acids: CASKRGGGGYTF.

A single count supports this clone. This rearrangement joins TRBV4-1 to TRBJ1-6; unclear D gene. V was trimmed by 5 bases and J by 7 bases, leaving 12 bases between them. The length of the CDR3 is 14 residues. Germline V gene lookup returns CDR1 MGHRA and CDR2 YSYEKL. CDR3 in DNA: TGCGCCAGCAGCTCACGGGTGCTAAATTCACCCCTCCACTTT. Translation gives CASSSRVLNSPLHF.

The chain employs TRBV5-1 and TRBJ1-1; D perhaps matches TRBD1 (5 bases). Trimming left V 2 bases short and J 4 bases short, with 9 bases between. This CDR3 has 13 residues. Germline CDR1 reads SGHRS; CDR2 reads YFSETQ. The CDR3 nucleotides are TGCGCCAGCAGCTTCTGGGGCCTCACTGAAGCTTTCTTT. It encodes CASSFWGLTEAFF.

V and J are TRBV6-5 and TRBJ1-3; D call uncertain. Germline values: CDR1 MNHEY, CDR2 SVGAGI. V gave up 6 bases and J gave up 0 bases, with 12 bases separating them. The length of the CDR3 is 15 residues. The chain's CDR3 is CASRQQSSSGNTIYF. The CDR3 nucleotides read TGTGCCAGCAGGCAACAGAGTTCCTCTGGAAACACCATATATTTT.

V is TRBV7-6 and J is TRBJ1-6, with 9 bases fitting TRBD1. Germline V CDR1 and CDR2: SGHVS, FNYEAQ. V gave up 3 bases and J gave up 1 base; unmatched junction bases: 10. This CDR3 spans 19 amino acids. The CDR3 DNA follows: TGTGCCAGCAGCTTTAGGGACAGGGAGAGGAGTTCCTATAATTCACCCCTCCACTTT. Translated: CASSFRDRERSSYNSPLHF.

This clone was seen a single time. The chain carries TRBV6-1 and TRBJ1-3, with 7 bases identical to TRBD1. This CDR3 spans 15 amino acids. CDR1 and CDR2 from the germline V gene are MNHNS and SASEGT. V lost 8 bases and J lost 0; bases outside the gene matches: 7. CDR3 nucleotide sequence: TGTGCCAGCGGTAGACAGGGAATCTCTGGAAACACCATATATTTT. Its protein product is CASGRQGISGNTIYF.

The rearrangement links TRBV25-1 to TRBJ2-7; 8 bases map to TRBD1. V dropped 5 bases and J dropped 0; count of bases not matched to a gene: 3. This CDR3 is built from 14 residues. CDR1 and CDR2 from the germline V gene are MGHDK and SYGVNS. The CDR3 sequence: CASSRTGPSYEQYF. CDR3 in DNA: TGTGCCAGCAGTAGGACAGGGCCCTCCTACGAGCAGTACTTC.

The V call is TRBV2, the J call TRBJ1-3; 7 bases are a match to TRBD1. There are 15 residues in the CDR3. Germline V gene data show CDR1 as SNHLY and CDR2 as FYNNEI. V lost 8 bases, J lost 4 bases, and 11 bases stayed unmatched. CDR3 sequence reads: CASSFYTGAGNTIYF. The DNA of the CDR3 is TGTGCCAGCTCGTTTTATACAGGGGCGGGAAACACCATATATTTT.

This sequence joins TRBV6-5 and TRBJ1-2; D gene ambiguous. Trimming removed 0 bases from V and 4 bases from J, with 9 bases in between. The CDR3 has 14 residues. The V gene's germline CDR1 is MNHEY and CDR2 SVGAGI. CDR3 DNA: TGTGCCAGCAGTTACTCGGGCGGAGGCTATGGCTACACCTTC. Its protein is CASSYSGGGYGYTF.

The J gene is TRBJ1-3, the V gene TRBV5-6; D gene unclear. V lost 4 bases and J 0 bases, leaving 20 bases between the germline ends. CDR3 size: 18 residues. Germline CDR1 SGHDT, CDR2 YYEEEE. CDR3 coding DNA: TGTGCCAGCAGCCCCGGGTTTGGGTCGAGGAACTCTGGAAACACCATATATTTT. As protein: CASSPGFGSRNSGNTIYF.

The rearrangement joins TRBV6-5 to TRBJ1-4; 9 nucleotides match TRBD1. V lost 4 bases and J lost 8; bases outside the gene matches: 5. CDR1 is MNHEY and CDR2 is SVGAGI in the germline V gene. The CDR3 spans 14 residues. Here the CDR3 DNA reads TGTGCCAGCAGTTTTGGACAGGGGCGGGAAAAACTGTTTTTT. It translates to CASSFGQGREKLFF.